This is a list of T cell receptor beta chains from one sample in a study of cytomegalovirus exposure and HLA in healthy donors. TCRdb's table, derived via immunoSEQ multiplex PCR, lists solely in-frame clones and lacks some. The sample has 85,000 to 100,000 clones; roughly 71% are singletons. Sequenced material: PBMCs. These receptors were collected from a woman in her forties in good health and CMV-seronegative. Both conserved end residues are part of each CDR3. D genes are given only for firm matches. The size entry is marked missing in some rows and otherwise reads once, few, many or a size class.

D gene	clone size	J gene	V gene	CDR3 DNA	CDR3 protein
TRBD1	.	TRBJ1-4	TRBV19	TGTGCCAGTAGTCTCATCCAGGGGGTCTCTAATGAAAAACTGTTTTTT	CASSLIQGVSNEKLFF
TRBD1	.	TRBJ1-3	TRBV30	TGTGCCTGGAGGTCGACACCCAGGGGGCCTGGAAACACCATATATTTT	CAWRSTPRGPGNTIYF
TRBD2	.	TRBJ2-5	TRBV27	TGTGCCAGCAGTTTATCGGTCACTAGCGGACCGGGTGTCACCCAGTACTTC	CASSLSVTSGPGVTQYF
.	.	TRBJ1-1	TRBV5-4	TGTGCCAGCAACTTGGGCGGAGTAGCATCCGGAGCTTTCTTT	CASNLGGVASGAFF
.	.	TRBJ1-4	TRBV6-4	TGTGCCAGCAGAGAGGTTGCAACTAATGAAAAACTGTTTTTT	CASREVATNEKLFF
.	.	TRBJ1-3	TRBV29-1	TGCAGCATCCGACAGGCCCCTGGAAACACCATATATTTT	CSIRQAPGNTIYF
.	few	TRBJ2-1	TRBV7-3	TGTGCCAGCAGCAACGGGGGCTACAATGAGCAGTTCTTC	CASSNGGYNEQFF
TRBD1	.	TRBJ1-4	TRBV9	TGTGCCAGCAGCGGAGACAGGGGAGGAAATGAAAAACTGTTTTTT	CASSGDRGGNEKLFF
.	.	TRBJ2-7	TRBV2	TGTGCCAGCAACCATCCGGGACAAGGGGACTACGAGCAGTACTTC	CASNHPGQGDYEQYF
.	.	TRBJ1-1	TRBV19	TGTGCCAGTAGTATAGGGCAGGGGAACACTGAAGCTTTCTTT	CASSIGQGNTEAFF
TRBD1	few	TRBJ2-5	TRBV5-1	TGCGCCAGCAGCGCAGTCCTGGGACAGGGGCGTTCGGAGACCCAGTACTTC	CASSAVLGQGRSETQYF
.	.	TRBJ1-1	TRBV5-4	TGTGCCAGCAGCTTGCGTGAGGGTGCGGCCGGGGGGGCTTTCTTT	CASSLREGAAGGAFF
TRBD1	.	TRBJ1-5	TRBV6-6	TGTGCCAGCAGTTACGGGGGGACAGGGCGCAGATTGTCCCAGCATTTT	CASSYGGTGRRLSQHF
.	.	TRBJ1-4	TRBV19	TGTGCCACCAGGGGTAGTCGGGAAAAACTGTTTTTT	CATRGSREKLFF
.	.	TRBJ2-6	TRBV1	TGCACCAGCAGCCAAGGGGGCTGGTTTGTATCTGGGGCCAACGTCCTGACTTTC	CTSSQGGWFVSGANVLTF
.	.	TRBJ2-3	TRBV2	TGTGCCAGCAGTGGGGAGCAGACCCACAGATATACGCAGTATTTT	CASSGEQTHRYTQYF
.	.	TRBJ2-7	TRBV5-1	TGCGCCAGCAGCGTACTGACATCGTCCTACGAGCAGTACTTC	CASSVLTSSYEQYF
.	.	TRBJ1-2	TRBV7-2	TGTGCCAGCAGCTTAGCGTTGGGGCAGAACTATAGCTACACCTTC	CASSLALGQNYSYTF
TRBD2	.	TRBJ2-1	TRBV6-4	TGTGCCAGCAGTGACATGCTAGCGGGGGGGCGTGAGCAGTTCTTC	CASSDMLAGGREQFF
.	.	TRBJ2-7	TRBV14	TGTGCCAGCAGCCAAGCGAGAGGGACAAACCCCTGGAGCTCCTACGAGCAGTACTTC	CASSQARGTNPWSSYEQYF
.	.	TRBJ1-1	TRBV5-5	TGTGCCAGCAGCTTTTTACAGGGAACTGAAGCTTTCTTT	CASSFLQGTEAFF
TRBD2	once	TRBJ2-7	TRBV6-5	TGTGCCAGCAAGGGACTAGCGGGGGGGACCTACGAGCAGTACTTC	CASKGLAGGTYEQYF
.	.	TRBJ2-2	TRBV27	TGTGCCAGCACCCCGGTGCTAGGAGTCACCGGGGAGCTGTTTTTT	CASTPVLGVTGELFF
.	.	TRBJ2-3	TRBV7-3	TGTGCCAGCAGCTTACAGGGTGGCACAGATACGCAGTATTTT	CASSLQGGTDTQYF
.	.	TRBJ2-5	TRBV7-8	TGTGCCAGCAGCGGAGATTCCGGGACCCAGTACTTC	CASSGDSGTQYF
.	.	TRBJ2-3	TRBV27	TGTGCCAGCAGTACTCTAGCGAGTCTAGTGGTAGATACGCAGTATTTT	CASSTLASLVVDTQYF
TRBD2	.	TRBJ2-5	TRBV7-2	TGTGCCAGCAGCACGCAAGCTAGCGGGGGGTCCCAAGAGACCCAGTACTTC	CASSTQASGGSQETQYF
TRBD1	.	TRBJ1-3	TRBV18	TGTGCCAGCTCACCCCAGGCGACAGGGCCATACTCTGGAAACACCATATATTTT	CASSPQATGPYSGNTIYF
.	few	TRBJ1-4	TRBV6-5	TGTGCCAGCAGTTCCAGCGGGGGGAAGAATGAAAAACTGTTTTTT	CASSSSGGKNEKLFF
TRBD1	few	TRBJ1-5	TRBV18	TGTGCCAGCTCAGCCGACAGGGGAGTAGAGCCCCAGCATTTT	CASSADRGVEPQHF
TRBD2	few	TRBJ2-3	TRBV7-6	TGTGCCAGCAGCTTAAATCTAGGAACTAGCGGGGGGGTACAAGATACGCAGTATTTT	CASSLNLGTSGGVQDTQYF